Sequencing of this T cell receptor (beta chain) was carried out in a study of T cells expressing NK-cell markers. About the research overall: Just one sequenced donor of eight was HCMV-seronegative, while seven were seropositive.

Following a re-call of the 5' RACE reads, TCRdb has one entry per CDR3 protein and lacks DNA. The sample table includes fewer than 400,000 distinct CDR3 sequences. On this clonotype itself: Its antigen is undetermined.

This CDR3 is built from 14 residues. CDR1 is MGHRA, CDR2 YSYEKL, per germline. Whole-study findings and limits: Dominance of the CD3+CD56-NKG2C+ fraction by these clonotypes also held in several donors. Over 5 donors had dominant NKG2C+ clonotypes that comprised about 1.0-7.0% of their CD8+ T cells.

The material sequenced was blood T cells: a sorted CD56 or NKG2C T cell subset, CD4+ or CD8+ T cells, or bulk PBMC T cells (not recorded which). The chain has TRBV4-1 and TRBJ2-3; TCRdb proposes TRBD1, but this gene call is untestable without DNA. The clonotype comes from a woman between 45 and 65 years old in good health. Here the CDR3 reads CASSQEGVLDTQYF.